This T cell receptor (beta chain) was identified in a study of shared clonotypes between healthy human individuals. Study background: The donors, a couple of women and a few men, were aged 18 to 49.

Unsorted PBMC DNA was run through sequencing on ten immunoSEQ deep assay plates. Repertoires were generated with immunoSEQ multiplex PCR, while TCRdb's copy carries only in-frame clones and drops some. Among roughly 510,000 clones listed, about 80% were seen once. Remarks on this clone: A much larger clone lies one base from this, so it may be a read error. Other DNA sequences from this sample encode an identical CDR3 as well.

Germline CDR1 is ENHRY and CDR2 is SYGVKD. V dropped 8 bases and J dropped 2 bases, with 15 bases sitting between them. This CDR3 comprises 14 residues. Sequenced sample: PBMCs. V usage is TRBV10-3 and J usage is TRBJ2-5; a weak D match, TRBD1 (6 bases). The sequence was obtained from a woman aged 40 to 50 in good health. Some clones in this sample may be carry-over from other donors' samples. The CDR3, as DNA: TGTGCCATCGGTGGACAGACAGGACAAGAGACCCAGTACTTC. Translating it yields CAIGGQTGQETQYF.